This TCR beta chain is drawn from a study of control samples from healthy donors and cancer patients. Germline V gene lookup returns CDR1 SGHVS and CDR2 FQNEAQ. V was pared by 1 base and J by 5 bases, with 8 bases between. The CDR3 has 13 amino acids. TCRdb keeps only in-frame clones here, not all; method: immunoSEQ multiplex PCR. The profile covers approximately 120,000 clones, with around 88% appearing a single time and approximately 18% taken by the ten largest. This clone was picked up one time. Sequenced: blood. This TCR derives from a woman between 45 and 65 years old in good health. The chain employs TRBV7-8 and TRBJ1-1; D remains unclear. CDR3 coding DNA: TGTGCCAGCAGCTTAGAGGTGGGGACTGAAGCTTTCTTT. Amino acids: CASSLEVGTEAFF.